These T cell receptor beta chains were read from a single sample in a study of cytomegalovirus exposure and HLA in healthy donors. The data were produced by immunoSEQ multiplex PCR, yet TCRdb's version contains in-frame clones alone and is incomplete. The table includes 95,000 to 110,000 clones, over 70% detected once. The specimen sequenced was PBMCs. The receptors were gathered from a man in his forties or fifties in good health and CMV-seropositive. CDR3s include the opening cysteine and the closing phenylalanine or tryptophan. The order of the fields is CDR3 protein, CDR3 DNA, clone size, V gene, J gene, D gene. D genes are given only for firm matches. Rows give clone size only sometimes, using once, few, many, or a class for an expanded clone.

CAISEGQYEQYF,TGTGCCATCAGTGAAGGACAGTACGAGCAGTACTTC,-,TRBV10-3,TRBJ2-7,-
CASIAGVGYNEQFF,TGCGCCAGCATTGCGGGAGTGGGTTACAATGAGCAGTTCTTC,-,TRBV5-1,TRBJ2-1,TRBD2
CASSPSSNYGYTF,TGTGCCAGCAGCCCGAGCTCTAACTATGGCTACACCTTC,-,TRBV7-9,TRBJ1-2,-
CASSPPGGRRETQYF,TGTGCCAGCAGCCCCCCCGGGGGGCGCCGGGAGACCCAGTACTTC,-,TRBV28,TRBJ2-5,-
CASSTTYEQYF,TGTGCCAGTAGCACGACCTACGAGCAGTACTTC,-,TRBV18,TRBJ2-7,-
CASIARDSEQFF,TGTGCCAGCATAGCCCGGGACTCGGAGCAGTTCTTC,once,TRBV28,TRBJ2-1,-
CASSRTANTGELFF,TGTGCCAGCAGCCGGACAGCGAACACCGGGGAGCTGTTTTTT,-,TRBV7-3,TRBJ2-2,-
CAWSWGRVNGEQYF,TGTGCCTGGAGTTGGGGCAGGGTGAATGGCGAGCAGTACTTC,-,TRBV30,TRBJ2-7,-
CAWSGGGSYEQYF,TGTGCCTGGAGTGGGGGAGGCTCCTACGAGCAGTACTTC,-,TRBV30,TRBJ2-7,-
CASSSGGYDGYTF,TGTGCCAGCAGTTCGGGGGGGTATGATGGCTACACCTTC,-,TRBV28,TRBJ1-2,-
CASSLLESSTNEKLFF,TGTGCCAGCAGCCTATTAGAGTCCTCAACTAATGAAAAACTGTTTTTT,-,TRBV27,TRBJ1-4,-
CATSRDPTSGRANEQFF,TGTGCCACCAGCAGAGATCCGACTAGCGGGAGGGCCAATGAGCAGTTCTTC,-,TRBV15,TRBJ2-1,TRBD2
CATSRVLAEGNEQFF,TGTGCCACCAGCAGAGTACTAGCCGAAGGGAATGAGCAGTTCTTC,-,TRBV15,TRBJ2-1,-
CASSLSGHEQFF,TGTGCCAGCAGCTTAAGCGGGCATGAGCAGTTCTTC,-,TRBV7-3,TRBJ2-1,-
CASRGGAMNTEAFF,TGTGCCAGCCGGGGGGGGGCCATGAACACTGAAGCTTTCTTT,-,TRBV28,TRBJ1-1,-
CATSRSGRDYEQYF,TGTGCCACCAGCCGCAGCGGGAGGGACTACGAGCAGTACTTC,-,TRBV15,TRBJ2-7,TRBD2
CASSPQGAGNQPQHF,TGCGCCAGCAGCCCACAGGGGGCGGGCAATCAGCCCCAGCATTTT,-,TRBV5-1,TRBJ1-5,TRBD1
CASSQGPGLYTGELFF,TGTGCCAGCAGCCAGGGTCCAGGGCTTTATACCGGGGAGCTGTTTTTT,-,TRBV7-3,TRBJ2-2,-
CATSDRGSGANVLTF,TGTGCCACCAGCGACAGGGGCTCTGGGGCCAACGTCCTGACTTTC,-,TRBV15,TRBJ2-6,TRBD1
CASSIVAGQGASRGFAEQYF,TGTGCCAGCAGTATCGTCGCGGGACAGGGGGCATCGCGGGGGTTCGCCGAGCAGTACTTC,-,TRBV27,TRBJ2-7,TRBD1
CASSLSGRGHEQYF,TGTGCCAGCAGTTTAAGCGGCAGGGGGCACGAGCAGTACTTC,-,TRBV28,TRBJ2-7,TRBD1
CASSRAFPNTGELFF,TGTGCCAGCAGCCGCGCATTCCCGAACACCGGGGAGCTGTTTTTT,-,TRBV7-6,TRBJ2-2,-
CASSPSLPSGDNEQFF,TGTGCCAGCTCACCGTCGTTGCCTAGCGGGGACAATGAGCAGTTCTTC,-,TRBV18,TRBJ2-1,TRBD2
CASSVEQVAYEQYF,TGTGCCAGCAGCGTAGAACAGGTAGCCTACGAGCAGTACTTC,-,TRBV9,TRBJ2-7,-
CASSLGLAGKHMGNEQFF,TGTGCCAGCAGCTTGGGGCTAGCGGGAAAACACATGGGGAATGAGCAGTTCTTC,-,TRBV5-4,TRBJ2-1,TRBD2
CASSLGSLSHNEQFF,TGTGCCAGCAGTTTAGGGTCACTTAGCCACAATGAGCAGTTCTTC,few,TRBV28,TRBJ2-1,-